This passage covers 3 T cell receptor beta chains from one sample sequenced in a study of T-cell reconstitution after alpha-beta-depleted transplantation in children. During its preparation, the TCRbeta library received unique molecular identifiers. TCRdb reanalysed the PCR reads using MiXCR and keeps one entry per CDR3 protein. The sample has about 600,000 distinct CDR3 sequences; roughly 13% are singletons. Here the sequenced sample was PBMCs, mostly from graft donor cells, taken 360 days after TCRalphabeta/CD19-depleted stem cell transplant. All receptors derive from a male patient younger than 18 who had a stem cell transplant for acute myeloid leukemia, so the T cells may come from the graft donor.

The chain carries TRBV24-1 and TRBJ1-5; a weak D match, TRBD1 (6 bases). CDR3 length: 21 amino acids. Germline CDR1 and CDR2: KGHDR and SFDVKD. This CDR3 is CGASDLQGGPDEVYSNQPQHF. As DNA, the CDR3 is TGTGGGGCCAGTGATTTGCAAGGGGGGCCGGATGAGGTTTATAGCAATCAGCCCCAGCATTTT.

This chain links TRBV15 with TRBJ1-5; no firm D call. The V end was cut by 0 bases, the J end by 11 bases, with 14 bases between. This CDR3 contains 14 residues. Germline V gene lookup returns CDR1 LNHNV and CDR2 YYDKDF (reference sequence). In DNA form, the CDR3 reads TGTGCCACCAGCAGAGATATAGGGAAACAAGCCCAGCATTTT. The encoded protein is CATSRDIGKQAQHF.

On this clonotype itself: The missing conserved phenylalanine or tryptophan at the end of this CDR3 makes a read error likely. The CDR3 is CASSGGPHTEAFC. The CDR3 DNA follows: TGTGCCAGCAGTGGCGGGCCTCACACTGAAGCTTTCTGT. The chain has TRBV27 and TRBJ1-1; D gene ambiguous. Trimming took off 5 bases at V and 3 bases at J, with 10 bases between the two ends. The CDR3 has 13 amino acids. The germline CDR1 and CDR2 sequences are MNHEY and SMNVEV (reference sequence).